A selection of T cell receptor beta chains follows, all from one sample in a study of shared clonotypes between healthy human individuals. The repertoire was sequenced with immunoSEQ multiplex PCR; TCRdb's copy has only in-frame clones and lacks some. This table has nearly 1 million clones, 76% appearing once. The sequencing sample was made of memory CD4+ T cells sorted from blood. The receptors originated from a man aged 18 to 29 in good health. CDR3s include the opening cysteine and the closing phenylalanine or tryptophan. The order of the fields is D gene, J gene, V gene, clone size, CDR3 protein, CDR3 DNA. D genes are given only for firm matches. Size values are once, few and many counts, or a class for expanded clones, and some rows have none.

>-|TRBJ1-3|TRBV15|-
CATSRGGSGNTIYF
TGTGCCACCAGTCGTGGGGGGAGTGGAAACACCATATATTTT
>TRBD1|TRBJ1-6|TRBV6-1|-
CASSEQGDNSPLHF
TGTGCCAGCAGTGAACAGGGGGATAATTCACCCCTCCACTTT
>-|TRBJ2-5|TRBV5-1|once
CASTLDLAETQYF
TGCGCCAGCACCCTGGACCTCGCAGAGACCCAGTACTTC
>-|TRBJ2-1|TRBV11-2|-
CASSWGNRDEQFF
TGTGCCAGCAGCTGGGGGAACAGGGATGAGCAGTTCTTC
>TRBD1|TRBJ2-7|TRBV30|-
CAWSGRGQGAKEQYF
TGTGCCTGGAGTGGACGAGGCCAGGGGGCGAAGGAGCAGTACTTC
>TRBD1|TRBJ2-7|TRBV10-3|-
CASFSGTGNIPHEQYF
TGTGCCAGTTTTTCCGGGACAGGCAACATCCCCCACGAGCAGTACTTC
>-|TRBJ1-4|TRBV19|-
CASSKRSDATNEKLFF
TGTGCCAGTAGTAAAAGGTCGGATGCAACTAATGAAAAACTGTTTTTT
>TRBD1|TRBJ2-7|TRBV19|many
CASSPRAGTGRSEQYF
TGTGCCAGTAGTCCCAGGGCCGGGACAGGGAGGTCCGAGCAGTACTTC
>-|TRBJ2-2|TRBV30|-
CAWSSGRSSGGGELFF
TGTGCCTGGAGTAGCGGCAGGTCGTCCGGGGGCGGGGAGCTGTTTTTT
>-|TRBJ1-6|TRBV6-5|few
CASSYQTGTQNSPLHF
TGTGCCAGCAGTTACCAAACCGGGACCCAGAATTCACCCCTCCACTTT
>-|TRBJ2-3|TRBV7-2|-
CASSPRSHTDTQYF
TGTGCCAGCAGCCCCCGGTCCCACACAGATACGCAGTATTTT
>TRBD1|TRBJ2-7|TRBV28|-
CASSLLGQTYEQYF
TGTGCCAGCAGTTTATTGGGACAGACCTACGAGCAGTACTTC
>-|TRBJ1-2|TRBV29-1|-
CSVEWFSASGYTF
TGCAGCGTTGAGTGGTTCTCTGCGAGTGGCTACACCTTC
>TRBD2|TRBJ2-5|TRBV5-1|-
CASSLATSGRQTQYF
TGCGCCAGCAGCTTGGCAACTAGCGGGAGGCAGACCCAGTACTTC
>TRBD2|TRBJ2-2|TRBV10-2|many
CASSDGRPGTGELFF
TGCGCCAGCAGTGACGGGAGGCCAGGCACCGGGGAGCTGTTTTTT
>TRBD1|TRBJ2-1|TRBV15|few
CATSRGMGQGINEQFF
TGTGCCACCAGCAGGGGAATGGGACAGGGGATCAATGAGCAGTTCTTC
>-|TRBJ1-4|TRBV7-9|-
CASSLTGDEKLFF
TGTGCCAGCAGCCTAACAGGAGATGAAAAACTGTTTTTT
>-|TRBJ1-3|TRBV25-1|-
CASTRGKYGNTIYF
TGTGCCAGCACCCGGGGCAAATATGGAAACACCATATATTTT
>TRBD1|TRBJ2-2|TRBV5-1|once
CASSVGQPSITGELFF
TGCGCCAGCAGCGTGGGACAGCCCTCAATCACCGGGGAGCTGTTTTTT
>-|TRBJ2-5|TRBV6-5|-
CASSRRGGGETQYF
TGTGCCAGCAGTCGCAGGGGAGGGGGAGAGACCCAGTACTTC
>TRBD1|TRBJ1-2|TRBV6-5|-
CASSPGTGALNGYTF
TGTGCCAGCAGTCCCGGGACAGGGGCCTTGAATGGCTACACCTTC
>-|TRBJ2-3|TRBV11-2|-
CASSLESQGLRTADTQYF
TGTGCCAGCAGCTTAGAGTCTCAGGGACTCCGAACCGCGGATACGCAGTATTTT
>TRBD1|TRBJ2-3|TRBV6-4|-
CASSEQGASDTQYF
TGTGCCAGCAGTGAACAGGGGGCCTCAGATACGCAGTATTTT
>-|TRBJ1-4|TRBV5-6|few
CASTLGGGYQKLFF
TGTGCCAGCACCCTTGGTGGGGGCTACCAAAAACTGTTTTTT
>-|TRBJ1-5|TRBV18|-
CASSGENQPQHF
TGTGCCAGCTCAGGGGAGAATCAGCCCCAGCATTTT
>-|TRBJ2-1|TRBV27|-
CASSFSGLWDNEQFF
TGTGCCAGCAGTTTCAGCGGGCTGTGGGACAATGAGCAGTTCTTC
>-|TRBJ1-2|TRBV7-9|few
CASSLGGDIYGYTF
TGTGCCAGCAGCTTAGGTGGAGACATCTATGGCTACACCTTC
>-|TRBJ2-2|TRBV6-1|-
CASRRERGGELFF
TGTGCCAGCAGGAGGGAGAGGGGCGGGGAGCTGTTTTTT
>-|TRBJ2-1|TRBV12-5|-
CASGYQPHNEQFF
TGTGCTAGTGGTTACCAACCCCACAATGAGCAGTTCTTC
>-|TRBJ1-1|TRBV10-2|-
CASRLPGEGKAFF
TGCGCCAGCAGACTACCCGGGGAAGGTAAAGCTTTCTTT
>TRBD1|TRBJ1-1|TRBV9|-
CASSARQGSPEAFF
TGTGCCAGCAGCGCTAGACAGGGAAGTCCTGAAGCTTTCTTT